The source of this T cell receptor beta chain is a study of T cells in Graves' hyperthyroidism and ophthalmopathy. Germline CDR1 reads LGHDT; CDR2 reads YNNKEL (reference sequence). The CDR3 spans 14 residues. Of note for this clonotype: This clone may be a read error of a much larger clone one base away.

Not enrolled were patients with uncontrolled infection, other autoimmune disease, pregnancy or lactation. Thyroid ultrasound and orbital computed tomography, with clinical symptoms and serum thyroxine and TRAb, informed diagnoses. PBMCs were obtained from approximately 9.2 ml fresh peripheral blood. TCR beta CDR3 region amplification was performed from RNA transcripts. First-round RT-PCR with HTBI primers amplified the TCR CDR3 region. One entry per CDR3 protein, called by TCRdb with MiXCR from the multiplex PCR reads. Counted here are around 700,000 distinct CDR3 sequences, roughly a sixth occurring once; the ten biggest clones make up over 15%.

Input material: blood. The TCR sequence derives from a woman in her 50s with Graves' hyperthyroidism that later progressed to Graves' ophthalmopathy. The rearrangement uses TRBV3-1 and TRBJ2-1, with D possibly being TRBD2 (6 bases). The DNA of the CDR3 is TGTGCCAGCAGCCAAGCCGGGGAGGCGGATGAGCGGTTCTTC. This translates into CASSQAGEADERFF.